This T cell receptor beta chain was found in a study of cytomegalovirus exposure and HLA in healthy donors. The donors belonged to the approximately 120-subject validation cohort, separate from the approximately 670-subject first cohort. Only one count was recorded for this clone. Its specificity is not known. Overall study results and limits: The CMV antigen specificity of a few CMV-associated chains was confirmed through in vitro analysis. The study recorded 160 or so TCR beta chains that were cytomegalovirus-associated. High sensitivity and specificity were reportedly achieved when the classifier diagnosed cytomegalovirus status.

Method: immunoSEQ multiplex PCR; TCRdb's copy keeps in-frame clones and lacks some. This sample has about 120,000 clones, with 70% to 90% found just once. The material sequenced was PBMCs. The receptor comes from a man aged 18 to 35 in good health and CMV-seropositive.

CDR3 sequence reads: CASSEPPNQPQHF. In DNA form, the CDR3 reads TGTGCCAGCAGTGAACCCCCGAATCAGCCCCAGCATTTT. The chain links TRBV6-1 to TRBJ1-5; D is undetermined. Germline values: CDR1 MNHNS, CDR2 SASEGT. V was pared by 2 bases and J by 4 bases, with 6 bases between. There are 13 residues in the CDR3.